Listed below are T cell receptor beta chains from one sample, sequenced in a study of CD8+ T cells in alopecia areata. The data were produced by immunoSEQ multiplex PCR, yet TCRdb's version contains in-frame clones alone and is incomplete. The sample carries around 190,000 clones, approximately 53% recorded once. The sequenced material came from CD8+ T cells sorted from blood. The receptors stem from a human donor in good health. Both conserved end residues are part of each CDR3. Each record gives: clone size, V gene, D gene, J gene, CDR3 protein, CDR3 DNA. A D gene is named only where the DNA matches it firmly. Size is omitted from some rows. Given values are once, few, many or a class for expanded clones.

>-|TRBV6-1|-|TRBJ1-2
CASNTPVGSNYGYTF
TGTGCCAGCAACACCCCGGTGGGATCTAACTATGGCTACACCTTC
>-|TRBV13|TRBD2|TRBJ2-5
CASSIGLAGEQETQYF
TGTGCCAGCAGCATCGGACTAGCGGGGGAACAAGAGACCCAGTACTTC
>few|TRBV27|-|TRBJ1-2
CASSFGRDYGYTF
TGTGCCAGCAGTTTTGGCAGGGACTATGGCTACACCTTC
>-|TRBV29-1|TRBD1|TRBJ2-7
CSVEMTGAYEQYF
TGCAGCGTTGAAATGACAGGGGCCTACGAGCAGTACTTC
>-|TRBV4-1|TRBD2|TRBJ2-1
CASSQVASGVDEQFF
TGCGCCAGCAGCCAAGTCGCTAGCGGGGTCGATGAGCAGTTCTTC
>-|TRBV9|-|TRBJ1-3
CASSFPGQDSGNTIYF
TGTGCCAGCTCCTTCCCGGGACAAGACTCTGGAAACACCATATATTTT
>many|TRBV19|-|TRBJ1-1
CASSITAEAFF
TGTGCCAGTAGTATTACAGCTGAAGCTTTCTTT
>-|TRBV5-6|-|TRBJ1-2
CASSFSGTSTYGYTF
TGTGCCAGCAGCTTCTCCGGGACGTCGACATATGGCTACACCTTC
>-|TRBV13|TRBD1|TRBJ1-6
CASSPPDRASPLHF
TGTGCCAGCAGCCCCCCGGACAGGGCTTCACCCCTCCACTTT
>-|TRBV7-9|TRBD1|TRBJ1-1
CASSYGTGMNTEAFF
TGTGCCAGCAGCTACGGGACAGGGATGAACACTGAAGCTTTCTTT
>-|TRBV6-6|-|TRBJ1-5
CASTLQKELQPQHF
TGTGCCAGCACCCTACAAAAGGAACTGCAGCCCCAGCATTTT
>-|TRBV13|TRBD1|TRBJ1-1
CASRITGGWTEAFF
TGTGCCAGCAGAATCACAGGGGGATGGACTGAAGCTTTCTTT
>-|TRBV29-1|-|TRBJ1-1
CSARGGGTEAFF
TGCAGCGCCCGAGGTGGAGGCACTGAAGCTTTCTTT
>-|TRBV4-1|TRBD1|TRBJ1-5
CASSRWTGGSNQPQHF
TGCGCCAGCAGCCGGTGGACAGGGGGGAGCAATCAGCCCCAGCATTTT
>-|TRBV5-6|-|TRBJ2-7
CASSLDPGSYEQYF
TGTGCCAGCAGCTTGGACCCGGGCTCCTACGAGCAGTACTTC
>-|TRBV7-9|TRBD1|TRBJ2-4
CASSLGPGQGFLRNIQYF
TGTGCCAGCAGCTTAGGCCCGGGACAGGGATTCCTAAGGAACATTCAGTACTTC
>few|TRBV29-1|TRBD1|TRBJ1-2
CSVDSGQGGGLWGYTF
TGCAGCGTCGATTCAGGACAGGGTGGCGGCCTGTGGGGCTACACCTTC
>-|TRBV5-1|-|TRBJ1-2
CASSWYPGIDYGYTF
TGCGCCAGCAGCTGGTACCCAGGAATCGACTATGGCTACACCTTC
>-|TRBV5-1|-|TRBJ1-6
CASSLYPPSDSPLHF
TGCGCCAGCAGCTTGTATCCCCCTAGTGATTCACCCCTCCACTTT
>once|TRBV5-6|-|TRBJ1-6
CASSLAEPYNSPLHF
TGTGCCAGCAGCTTGGCCGAACCCTATAATTCACCCCTCCACTTT
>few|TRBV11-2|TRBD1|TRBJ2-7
CASSLGQGRSYEQYF
TGTGCCAGCAGCTTAGGACAGGGGCGCTCCTACGAGCAGTACTTC
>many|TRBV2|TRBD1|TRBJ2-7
CAARDRSYEQYF
TGTGCCGCACGGGACAGGAGTTACGAGCAGTACTTC
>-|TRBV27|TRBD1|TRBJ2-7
CASSFSRPGQGHEQYF
TGTGCCAGCAGTTTCAGCCGTCCGGGACAGGGACACGAGCAGTACTTC
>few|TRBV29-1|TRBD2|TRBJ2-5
CSVATSGGAWVQETQYF
TGCAGCGTCGCGACTAGCGGGGGGGCCTGGGTCCAAGAGACCCAGTACTTC
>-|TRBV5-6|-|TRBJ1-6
CASSLSQDGVFYYNSPLHF
TGTGCCAGCAGCTTGTCCCAGGACGGAGTCTTTTACTATAATTCACCCCTCCACTTT